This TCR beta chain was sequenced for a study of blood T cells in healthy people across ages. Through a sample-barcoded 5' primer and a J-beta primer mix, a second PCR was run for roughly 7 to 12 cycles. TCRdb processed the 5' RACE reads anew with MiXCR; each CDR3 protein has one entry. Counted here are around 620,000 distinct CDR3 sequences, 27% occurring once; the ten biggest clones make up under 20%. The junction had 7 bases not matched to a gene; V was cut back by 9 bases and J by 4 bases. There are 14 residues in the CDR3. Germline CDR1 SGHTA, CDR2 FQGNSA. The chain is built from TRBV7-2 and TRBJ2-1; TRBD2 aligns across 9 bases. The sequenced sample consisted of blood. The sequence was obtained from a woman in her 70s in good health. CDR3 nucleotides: TGTGCCAGTACCAAGCGGGGGGAGTACAATGAGCAGTTCTTC. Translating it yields CASTKRGEYNEQFF.